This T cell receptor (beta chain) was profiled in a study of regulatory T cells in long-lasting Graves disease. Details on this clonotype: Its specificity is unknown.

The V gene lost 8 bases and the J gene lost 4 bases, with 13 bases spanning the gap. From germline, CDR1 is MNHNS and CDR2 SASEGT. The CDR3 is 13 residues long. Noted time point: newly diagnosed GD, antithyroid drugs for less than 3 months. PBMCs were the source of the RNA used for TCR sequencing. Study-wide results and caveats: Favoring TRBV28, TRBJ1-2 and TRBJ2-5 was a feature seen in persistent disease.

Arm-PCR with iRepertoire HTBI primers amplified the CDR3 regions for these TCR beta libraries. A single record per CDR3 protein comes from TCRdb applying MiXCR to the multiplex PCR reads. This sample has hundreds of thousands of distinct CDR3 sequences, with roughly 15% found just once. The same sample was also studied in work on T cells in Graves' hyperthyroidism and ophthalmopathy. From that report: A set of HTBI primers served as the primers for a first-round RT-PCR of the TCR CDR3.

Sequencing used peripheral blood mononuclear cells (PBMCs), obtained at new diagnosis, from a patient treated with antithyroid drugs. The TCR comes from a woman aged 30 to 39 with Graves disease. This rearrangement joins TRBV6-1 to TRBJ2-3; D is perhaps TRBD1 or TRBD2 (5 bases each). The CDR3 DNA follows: TGTGCCAGCCCAGGGAGTGGGGCAGATACGCAGTATTTT. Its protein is CASPGSGADTQYF.